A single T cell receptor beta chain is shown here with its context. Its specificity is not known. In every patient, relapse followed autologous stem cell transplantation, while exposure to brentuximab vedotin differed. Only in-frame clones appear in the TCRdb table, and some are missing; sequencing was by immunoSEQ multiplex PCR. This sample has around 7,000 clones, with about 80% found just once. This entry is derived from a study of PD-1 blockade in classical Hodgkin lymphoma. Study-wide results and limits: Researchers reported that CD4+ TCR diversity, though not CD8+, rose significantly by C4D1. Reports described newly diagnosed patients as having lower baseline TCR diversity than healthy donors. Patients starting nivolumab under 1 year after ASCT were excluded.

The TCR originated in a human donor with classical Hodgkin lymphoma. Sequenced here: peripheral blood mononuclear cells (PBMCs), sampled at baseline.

CDR3 coding DNA: TGTGCCAGCAGCCCGAGTTCCTACGAGCAGTACTTC. Its protein product is CASSPSSYEQYF. This chain connects TRBV7-9 to TRBJ2-7; no clear D. The CDR3 contains 12 residues. The germline V gene has CDR1 SEHNR and CDR2 FQNEAQ (reference sequence). Trimming removed 5 bases at V and 1 base at J, with 6 bases between. Based on the CDR3 plus reference TRBV7-9 and TRBJ2-7, the full variable domain is DTGVSQNPRHKITKRGQNVTFRCDPISEHNRLYWYRQTLGQGPEFLTYFQNEAQLEKSRLLSDRFSAERPKGSFSTLEIQRTEQGDSAMYLCASSPSSYEQYFGPGTRLTVT.